The source of this TCR beta chain is a study of cytomegalovirus exposure and HLA in healthy donors. For the study at large: Genetic ancestry analysis placed over 75% of the 398 donors that were genotyped in the Caucasian-associated cluster.

Trimming cost V 5 bases and J 4 bases; bases outside gene matches: 5. The CDR3 runs to 14 residues. Germline V gene lookup returns CDR1 SGHVS and CDR2 FQNEAQ. The PCR made use of 60 Vbeta and 13 Jbeta primers. Per the authors' pipeline: Roughly 11 million of the roughly 77 million unique TCR beta chains counted in a later analysis were shared. The data were produced by immunoSEQ multiplex PCR, yet TCRdb's version contains in-frame clones alone and is incomplete. V and J calls and clone size are copied from that table; D and trimming were computed from the DNA. Of 65,000 to 95,000 clones listed, around 79% were seen once; the top ten hold 2.5%. Study findings and constraints: Earlier results showed most TCR beta V segments being productive about 90% or about 30% of the time. The authors enumerated some 160 TCR beta chains as linked to cytomegalovirus.

As to this clone: What it binds is unknown.

This rearrangement joins TRBV7-8 to TRBJ2-3; 8 bases map to TRBD2. This clonotype originated in a young man in good health and CMV-seronegative. The sequenced material came from PBMCs. Written as DNA, the CDR3 is TGTGCCAGCAGCAAAGGACTAGCCCCAGATACGCAGTATTTT. This encodes CASSKGLAPDTQYF.